Given below is one T cell receptor (beta chain) in context. This sample stems from a study of T cell responses to AZD1222 COVID-19 vaccine. Repertoires were generated with immunoSEQ multiplex PCR, while TCRdb's copy carries only in-frame clones and drops some. The profile shows about 180,000 clones, 80% to 90% of them singletons. The CDR3 contains 14 residues. Trimming removed 10 bases at V and 0 bases at J, with 15 bases between. From germline, CDR1 is WNHNN and CDR2 SYGVQD (reference sequence). This TCR derives from an adult in good health. Sequenced material: peripheral blood, taken on day 0 of AZD1222 vaccination. The chain carries TRBV10-1 and TRBJ1-1; D perhaps matches TRBD1 (6 bases). The DNA for the CDR3 is TGCGCCACCAGGACAGAAGCCCTGAACACTGAAGCTTTCTTT. Protein product: CATRTEALNTEAFF.